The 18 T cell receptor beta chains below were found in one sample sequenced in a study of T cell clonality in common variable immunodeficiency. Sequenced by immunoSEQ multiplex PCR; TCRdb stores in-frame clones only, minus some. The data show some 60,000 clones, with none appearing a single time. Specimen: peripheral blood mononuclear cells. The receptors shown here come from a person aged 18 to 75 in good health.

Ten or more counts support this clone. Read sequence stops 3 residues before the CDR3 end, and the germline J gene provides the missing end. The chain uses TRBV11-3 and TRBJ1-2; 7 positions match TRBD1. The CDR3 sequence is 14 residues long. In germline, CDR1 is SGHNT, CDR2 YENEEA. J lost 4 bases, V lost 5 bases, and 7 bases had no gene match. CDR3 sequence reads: CASSVDRTVYGYTF. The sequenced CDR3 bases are TGTGCCAGCAGCGTGGACAGGACCGTCTATGGC.

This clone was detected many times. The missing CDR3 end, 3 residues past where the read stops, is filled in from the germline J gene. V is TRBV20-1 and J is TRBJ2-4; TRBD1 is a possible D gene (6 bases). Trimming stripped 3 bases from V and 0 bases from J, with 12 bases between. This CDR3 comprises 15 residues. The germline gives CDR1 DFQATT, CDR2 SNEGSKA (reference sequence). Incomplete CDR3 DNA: TGCAGTGCTAGCGGAACAGGGATAGCCAAAAACATT. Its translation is CSASGTGIAKNI. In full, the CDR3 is CSASGTGIAKNIQYF.

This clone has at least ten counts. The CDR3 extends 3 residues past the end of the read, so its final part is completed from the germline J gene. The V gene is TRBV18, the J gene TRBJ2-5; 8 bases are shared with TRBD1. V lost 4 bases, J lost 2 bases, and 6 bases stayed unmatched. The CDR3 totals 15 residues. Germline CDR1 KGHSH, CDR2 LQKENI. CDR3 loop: CASSRTGLAQETQYF. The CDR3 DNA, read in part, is TGTGCCAGCTCACGGACAGGGTTGGCGCAAGAGACC. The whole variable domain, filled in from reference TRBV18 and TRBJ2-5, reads NAGVMQNPRHLVRRRGQEARLRCSPMKGHSHVYWYRQLPEEGLKFMVYLQKENIIDESGMPKERFSAEFPKEGPSILRIQQVVRGDSAAYFCASSRTGLAQETQYFGPGTRLLVL.

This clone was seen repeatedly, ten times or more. This CDR3 reads CSARAGRGRGYTF. CDR3 DNA (partial): TGCAGTGCTAGAGCAGGCAGGGGGAGAGGC. This chain uses TRBV20-1 with TRBJ1-2, with TRBD1 identical over 7 bases. The read comes to an end 3 residues before the CDR3 does, leaving the germline J gene to fill in the end. CDR1 is DFQATT and CDR2 is SNEGSKA in the germline V gene (reference sequence). The CDR3 extends over 13 amino acids.

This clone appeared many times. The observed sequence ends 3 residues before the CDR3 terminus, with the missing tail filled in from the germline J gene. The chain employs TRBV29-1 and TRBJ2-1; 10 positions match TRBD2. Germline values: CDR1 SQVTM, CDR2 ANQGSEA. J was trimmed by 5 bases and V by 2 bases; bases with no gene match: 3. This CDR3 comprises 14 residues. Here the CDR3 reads CSVEKGLANNEQFF. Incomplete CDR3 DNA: TGCAGCGTTGAAAAGGGACTAGCGAACAATGAG.

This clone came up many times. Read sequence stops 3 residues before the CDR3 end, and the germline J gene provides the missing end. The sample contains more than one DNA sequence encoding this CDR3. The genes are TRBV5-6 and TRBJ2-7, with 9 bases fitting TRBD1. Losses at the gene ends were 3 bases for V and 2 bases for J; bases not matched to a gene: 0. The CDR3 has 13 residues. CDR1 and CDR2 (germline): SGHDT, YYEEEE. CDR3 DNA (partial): TGTGCCAGCAGCTGGGACAGGGCCTACGAG. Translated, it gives CASSWDRAYE. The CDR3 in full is CASSWDRAYEQYF.

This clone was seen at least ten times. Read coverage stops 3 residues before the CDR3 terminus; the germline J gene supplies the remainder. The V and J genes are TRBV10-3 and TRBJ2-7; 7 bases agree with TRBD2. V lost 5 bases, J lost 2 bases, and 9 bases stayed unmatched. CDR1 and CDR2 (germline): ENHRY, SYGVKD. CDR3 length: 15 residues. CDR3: CAISPLLAEAYEQYF. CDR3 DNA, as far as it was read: TGTGCCATCAGTCCCTTGCTAGCGGAGGCCTACGAG.

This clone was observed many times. The CDR3 sequence is CASSYGTREKLFF. The CDR3 bases that were read are TGTGCCAGCAGCTACGGGACACGTGAAAAA. The genes are TRBV5-4 and TRBJ1-4; D might be TRBD1 (6 bases). The read terminates 3 residues before the CDR3 end, so the remaining end is supplied by the germline J gene. CDR1 SGHNT and CDR2 YYREEE come from the germline V gene (reference sequence). This CDR3 comprises 13 residues. Trimming removed 3 bases at V and 7 bases at J, with 10 bases between.

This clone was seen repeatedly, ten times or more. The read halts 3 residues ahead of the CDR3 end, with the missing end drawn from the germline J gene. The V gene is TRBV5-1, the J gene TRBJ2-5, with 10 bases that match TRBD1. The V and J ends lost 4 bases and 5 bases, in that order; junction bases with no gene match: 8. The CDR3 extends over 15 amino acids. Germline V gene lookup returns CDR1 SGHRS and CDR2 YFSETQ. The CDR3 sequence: CASSTGQGEWETQYF. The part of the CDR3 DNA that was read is TGCGCCAGCAGCACCGGACAGGGGGAATGGGAGACC.

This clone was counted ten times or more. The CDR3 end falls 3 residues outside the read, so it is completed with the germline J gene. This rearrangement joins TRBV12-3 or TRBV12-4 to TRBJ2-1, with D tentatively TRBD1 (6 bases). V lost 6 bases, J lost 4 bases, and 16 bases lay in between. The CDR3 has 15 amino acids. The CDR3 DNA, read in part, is TGTGCCAGCAGCTTGTGGGGGCGTAGGTACAATGAG. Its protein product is CASSLWGRRYNE. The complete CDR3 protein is CASSLWGRRYNEQFF.

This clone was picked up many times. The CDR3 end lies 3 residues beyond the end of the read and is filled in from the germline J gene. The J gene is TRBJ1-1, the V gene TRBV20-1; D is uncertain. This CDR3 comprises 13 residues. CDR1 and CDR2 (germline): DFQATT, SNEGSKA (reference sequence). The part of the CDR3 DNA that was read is TGCAGTGCTAGAGTTATGGCCCGCCACGAA. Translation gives CSARVMARHE. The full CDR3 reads CSARVMARHEAFF.

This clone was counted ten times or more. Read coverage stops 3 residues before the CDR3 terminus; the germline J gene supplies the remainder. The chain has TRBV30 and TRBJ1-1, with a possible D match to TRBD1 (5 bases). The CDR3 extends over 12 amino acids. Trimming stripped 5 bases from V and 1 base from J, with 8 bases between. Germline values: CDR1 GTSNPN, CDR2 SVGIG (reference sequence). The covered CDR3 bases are TGTGCCTGGGACACAGGGAACACTGAA. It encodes CAWDTGNTE. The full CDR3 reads CAWDTGNTEAFF.

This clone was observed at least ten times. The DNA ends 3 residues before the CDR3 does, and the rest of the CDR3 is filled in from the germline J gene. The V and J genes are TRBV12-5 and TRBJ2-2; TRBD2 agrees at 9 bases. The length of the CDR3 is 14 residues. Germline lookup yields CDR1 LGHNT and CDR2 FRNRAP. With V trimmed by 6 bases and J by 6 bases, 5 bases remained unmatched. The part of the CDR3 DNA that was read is TGTGCTAGTGGGGGAGCGGGAGGATCCGGGGAG. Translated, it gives CASGGAGGSGE. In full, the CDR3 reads CASGGAGGSGELFF. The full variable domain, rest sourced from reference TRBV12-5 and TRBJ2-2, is DARVTQTPRHKVTEMGQEVTMRCQPILGHNTVFWYRQTMMQGLELLAYFRNRAPLDDSGMPKDRFSAEMPDATLATLKIQPSEPRDSAVYFCASGGAGGSGELFFGEGSRLTVL.

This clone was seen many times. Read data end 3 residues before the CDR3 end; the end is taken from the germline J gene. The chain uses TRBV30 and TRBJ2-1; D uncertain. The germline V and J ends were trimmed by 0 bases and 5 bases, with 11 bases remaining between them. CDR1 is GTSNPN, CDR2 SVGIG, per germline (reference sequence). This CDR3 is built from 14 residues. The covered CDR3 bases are TGTGCCTGGAGTGTATGGGCAGCCGACAATGAG. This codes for CAWSVWAADNE. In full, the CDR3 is CAWSVWAADNEQFF.

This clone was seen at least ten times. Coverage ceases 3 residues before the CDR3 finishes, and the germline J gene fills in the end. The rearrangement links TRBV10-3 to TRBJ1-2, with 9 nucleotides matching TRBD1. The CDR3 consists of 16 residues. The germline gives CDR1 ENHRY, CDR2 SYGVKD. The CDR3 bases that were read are TGTGCCATCCGTGGTCCGACAGGGGGAATTGAGGGGGGC. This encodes CAIRGPTGGIEGG. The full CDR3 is CAIRGPTGGIEGGYTF.

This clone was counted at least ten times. The sequenced CDR3 bases are TGTGCCAGTAGAGACTACCTTCTTGATGAC. Its translation is CASRDYLLDD. The full CDR3 protein reads CASRDYLLDDYTF. V gene TRBV19 combines with J gene TRBJ1-2; D remains unclear. The read is 3 residues too short to cover the CDR3 end, so that end is filled in from the germline J gene. The CDR3 has 13 residues. Germline V gene lookup returns CDR1 LNHDA and CDR2 SQIVND (reference sequence). Full variable domain (rest looked up from reference TRBV19 and TRBJ1-2): DGGITQSPKYLFRKEGQNVTLSCEQNLNHDAMYWYRQDPGQGLRLIYYSQIVNDFQKGDIAEGYSVSREKKESFPLTVTSAQKNPTAFYLCASRDYLLDDYTFGSGTRLTVV.

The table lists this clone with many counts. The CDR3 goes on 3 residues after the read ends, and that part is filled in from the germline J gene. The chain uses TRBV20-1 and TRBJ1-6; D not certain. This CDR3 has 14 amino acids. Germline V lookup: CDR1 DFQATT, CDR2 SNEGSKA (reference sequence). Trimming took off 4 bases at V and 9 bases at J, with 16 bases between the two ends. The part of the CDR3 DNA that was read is TGCAGTGCTACCCTGGCCTCTGAGGGTTCACCC. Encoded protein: CSATLASEGSP. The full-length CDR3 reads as CSATLASEGSPLHF.

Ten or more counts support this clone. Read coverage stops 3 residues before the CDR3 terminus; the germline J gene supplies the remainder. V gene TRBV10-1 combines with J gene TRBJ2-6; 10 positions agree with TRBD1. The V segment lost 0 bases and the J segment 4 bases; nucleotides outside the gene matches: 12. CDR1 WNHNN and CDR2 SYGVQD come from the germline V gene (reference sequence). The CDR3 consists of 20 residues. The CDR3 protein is CASSESRDRGVPSGANVLTF. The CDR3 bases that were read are TGCGCCAGCAGTGAGTCCCGGGACAGGGGAGTTCCTTCGGGGGCCAACGTC.